This T cell receptor (beta chain) was retrieved from a study of shared clonotypes between healthy human individuals. In the study overall: Aged 18 to 49, the donors were a couple of women and a few men. Study-wide results and limits: Richness estimates generally favored naive over memory subsets.

Only one count was recorded for this clone. What it binds is unknown. It was CD45RO-negative cells, positively selected for CCR7, that made up naive CD8 cells, with terminally differentiated effector memory CD45RA+ cells excluded. Donors were Caucasian adults residing in Nashville, Tennessee, USA. Here immunoSEQ multiplex PCR was the method, and the copy in TCRdb shows in-frame clones only, minus some. The repertoire holds approximately 840,000 clones, roughly 96% seen once, with under 0.3% in the top ten. Trimming at V came to 3 bases and at J to 3 bases, leaving 7 bases not matched to a gene. CDR3 size: 15 residues. The germline CDR1 and CDR2 sequences are LNHNV and YYDKDF (reference sequence).

The specimen sequenced was naive CD8+ T cells sorted from blood. The sequence came from a man aged 30-40 years in good health. The chain carries TRBV15 and TRBJ2-7; the match to TRBD1 covers 8 bases. CDR3 loop: CATSSGRTGNYEQYF. CDR3 nucleotides: TGTGCCACCAGCAGTGGTAGGACAGGGAACTACGAGCAGTACTTC.